This T cell receptor (beta chain) was sequenced in a study of persistence of HIV-infected CD4 T cells (dated by TCRdb to about 2020). In the study overall: CMV- and HIV-1 Gag-responding CD4+ T cells were isolated from ART-treated individuals so that antigen-driven clonal expansion of HIV-1-infected cells could be examined. Peripheral blood samples of up to 180 mL were taken at multiple time points, with the exception of a couple of participants who underwent leukapheresis at a single time point. Cross-participant TCR cluster analysis included roughly eight participants for CMV and about 7 participants for Gag. The clonality of all cells in each sorted population was assessed by TCRbeta sequencing, whereas the clonality of infected cells was assessed by proviral sequencing. The median time participants had been on suppressive ART was over seven years.

The investigation overall reported the following: Because the TCR analyses were done in bulk, restricting them to just the rare CMV-responding cells that actually carried HIV-1 proviruses was not possible. TCRbeta richness in CMV- and Gag-responding cells was significantly lower than in anti-CD3/anti-CD28-responding cells; CMV-responding cells had higher oligoclonality than CD3/CD28-stimulated and Gag-responding cells. Antigen-responding cells were enriched for degenerate expanded CDR3beta sequences, which suggests convergent selection of CD4+ responses to CMV and Gag. Only a small number of individuals took part in the study, and the range of antigens tested was limited. Within the same sorted populations, TCR oligoclonality correlated with proviral oligoclonality.

This specimen's treatment or condition label, per the study, means: suppressive antiretroviral therapy. A pool of overlapping HIV-1 Gag 15-mer peptides, at 0.75 to 1 ug per peptide per mL, was used to stimulate the cells. Nonresponding CD40L-negative CD69-negative CD45RO-high memory CD4+ T cells were sorted as memory populations depleted of antigen-responding cells. Participants were HIV-1-infected adults who started suppressive ART during chronic infection. For at least 4 years, participants had undetectable plasma HIV-1 RNA, below 50 copies/mL. To be included, participants needed a CD4+ T cell count above 400 cells/uL and a positive CMV serology. Before stimulation, PBMCs were isolated using density centrifugation and depleted of CD8+ T cells. For 15 to 20 hours, CD8-depleted PBMCs were stimulated with anti-CD28/CD49d costimulation, a CD40-blocking antibody, and enfuvirtide, which was added to prevent new infections. Cell sorting was done on a Beckman Coulter MoFlo Legacy or XDP sorter, and dead cells were excluded with propidium iodide. For samples with more than one million cells, genomic DNA was extracted with the QIAamp DNA Mini Kit, and for all other samples the Quick-DNA Microprep Kit was used.

Measured from the cysteine to the phenylalanine, the CDR3 is 14 residues long. CDR3 DNA is the only sequence kept; it has 42 bases, read in frame from the first base. Sequences SNHLY (CDR1) and FYNNEI (CDR2) are obtained from the germline V gene. After removal of 5 bases from V and 6 bases from J, the junction retains 6 bases not matched to a gene. The immunoSEQ hsTCRB assay version 4 in survey mode was used to sequence TCRbeta repertoires from genomic DNA. For TCRbeta sequencing, genomic DNA was diluted to about 10 ng/uL, with up to about 1 ug used per sample. The authors' pipeline ran thus. TCRbeta data analysis was done in ImmunoSeq Analyzer 3.0, and diversity was calculated on productive nucleotide rearrangements. Lower-bound TCR diversity was estimated with the improved Chao index, and clonality with the Gini coefficient using the Immunarch R package. Different nucleotide rearrangements encoding the same CDR3beta amino acid sequence were counted as distinct clonotypes. Differential abundance analysis found TCRbeta sequences that were significantly enriched in antigen-responding cells compared with anti-CD3/anti-CD28-activated cells. GLIPH2 grouped TCRs by predicted peptide-MHC specificity, both within each participant and across combined participant data sets. Entries here come from immuneACCESS through TCRdb and include only in-frame sequences with V and J called. Some clones fail to appear in such tables; in the studies checked, an unresolved V gene covers under half of the shortfall, and the cause of the remainder is unknown. That table gives V, J and clone size, and the DNA gave D and trimming. In this sample the table shows tens of thousands of clones, about four fifths of which occur a single time. Clones ranked in the top ten supply approximately 1.7% of the sample.

This clone appeared a few times. Its antigen remains unidentified. One base away there is no much larger clone; base qualities are not given. The rearranged segments are TRBV2 and TRBJ2-3, with 9 central nucleotides matching TRBD1. Sequencing was performed on CD4+ T cells sorted from PBMCs after 18-hour stimulation, taken from a patient who received antiretroviral therapy. This specimen's cell subset or site label, per the study, means: CD40L-CD69- CD45RO-high memory CD4 T cells not responding to Gag peptides. The receptor was derived from an adult man with HIV who was CMV-seropositive. The CDR3 region has the sequence CASSYRGLEDTQYF. The nucleotides read TGTGCCAGCAGTTACAGGGGGCTAGAGGATACGCAGTATTTT.